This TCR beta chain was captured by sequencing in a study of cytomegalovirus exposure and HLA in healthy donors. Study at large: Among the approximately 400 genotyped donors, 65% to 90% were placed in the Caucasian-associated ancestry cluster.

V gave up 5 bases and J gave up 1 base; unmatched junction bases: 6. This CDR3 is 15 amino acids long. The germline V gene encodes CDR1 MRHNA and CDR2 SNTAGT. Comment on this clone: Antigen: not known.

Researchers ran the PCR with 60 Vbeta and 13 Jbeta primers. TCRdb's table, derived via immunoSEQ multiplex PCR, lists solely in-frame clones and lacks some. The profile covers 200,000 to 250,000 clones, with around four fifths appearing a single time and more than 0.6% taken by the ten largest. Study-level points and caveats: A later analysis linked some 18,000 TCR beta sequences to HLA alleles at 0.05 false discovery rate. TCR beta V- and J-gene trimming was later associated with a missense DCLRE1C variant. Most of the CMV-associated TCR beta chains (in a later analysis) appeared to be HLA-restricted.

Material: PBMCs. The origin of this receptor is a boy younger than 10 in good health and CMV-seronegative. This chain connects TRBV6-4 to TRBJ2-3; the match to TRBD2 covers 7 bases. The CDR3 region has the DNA TGTGCCAGCAGTCAAGAGCTAGCGGGCACAGATACGCAGTATTTT. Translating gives CASSQELAGTDTQYF.